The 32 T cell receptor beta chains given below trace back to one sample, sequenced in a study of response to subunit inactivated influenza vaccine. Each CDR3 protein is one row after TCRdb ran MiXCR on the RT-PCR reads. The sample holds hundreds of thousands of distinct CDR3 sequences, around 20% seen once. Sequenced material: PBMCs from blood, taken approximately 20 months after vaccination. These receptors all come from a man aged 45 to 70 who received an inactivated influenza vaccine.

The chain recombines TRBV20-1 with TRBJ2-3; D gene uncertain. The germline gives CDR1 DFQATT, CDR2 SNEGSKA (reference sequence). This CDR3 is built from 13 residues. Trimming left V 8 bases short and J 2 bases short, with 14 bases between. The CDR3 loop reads CSLLTAPTDTQYF. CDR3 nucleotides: TGCAGTCTTCTGACCGCCCCCACAGATACGCAGTATTTT.

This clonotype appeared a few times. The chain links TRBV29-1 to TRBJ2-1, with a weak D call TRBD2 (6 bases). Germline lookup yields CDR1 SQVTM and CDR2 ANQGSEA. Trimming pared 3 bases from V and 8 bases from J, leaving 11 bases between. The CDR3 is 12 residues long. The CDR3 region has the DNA TGCAGCGTTGACTCGGGAGTGGATGAGCAGTTCTTC. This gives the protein CSVDSGVDEQFF.

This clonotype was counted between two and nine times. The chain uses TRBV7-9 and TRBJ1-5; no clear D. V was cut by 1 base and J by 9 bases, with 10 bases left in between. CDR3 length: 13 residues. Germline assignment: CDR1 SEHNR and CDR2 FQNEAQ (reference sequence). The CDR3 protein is CASSLGLRGPQHF. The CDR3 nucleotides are TGTGCCAGCAGCTTAGGACTCAGAGGGCCCCAGCATTTT.

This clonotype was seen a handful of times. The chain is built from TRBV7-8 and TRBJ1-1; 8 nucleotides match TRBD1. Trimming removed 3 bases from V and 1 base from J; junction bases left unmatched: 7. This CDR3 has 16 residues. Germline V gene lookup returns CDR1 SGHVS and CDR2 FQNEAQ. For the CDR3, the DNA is TGTGCCAGCAGCTTCGGACAGGGCCGCGGGAACACTGAAGCTTTCTTT. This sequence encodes CASSFGQGRGNTEAFF.

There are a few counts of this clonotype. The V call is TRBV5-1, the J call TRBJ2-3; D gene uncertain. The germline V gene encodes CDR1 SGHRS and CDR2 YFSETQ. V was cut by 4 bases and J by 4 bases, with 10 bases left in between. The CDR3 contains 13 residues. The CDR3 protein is CASSAGSADTQYF. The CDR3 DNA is TGCGCCAGCAGCGCAGGATCGGCAGATACGCAGTATTTT. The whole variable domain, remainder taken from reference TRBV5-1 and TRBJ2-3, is KAGVTQTPRYLIKTRGQQVTLSCSPISGHRSVSWYQQTPGQGLQFLFEYFSETQRNKGNFPGRFSGRQFSNSRSEMNVSTLELGDSALYLCASSAGSADTQYFGPGTRLTVL.

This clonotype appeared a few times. The CDR3 sequence: CASSLAPTGNSYEQYF. As DNA, the CDR3 is TGTGCCAGCAGTTTAGCCCCAACGGGGAACTCCTACGAGCAGTACTTC. The V and J genes are TRBV12-3 or TRBV12-4 and TRBJ2-7, with a weak D call TRBD2 (5 bases). The length of the CDR3 is 16 residues. Trimming left V 0 bases short and J 0 bases short, with 12 bases between.

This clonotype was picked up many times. In nucleotides, the CDR3 is TGCAGCGTTGAAGATTTAACAACTCCCAATGGCTACACCTTC. This sequence encodes CSVEDLTTPNGYTF. V and J are TRBV29-1 and TRBJ1-2; D is unresolved. V was shortened by 0 bases and J by 6 bases, with 14 bases between the two germline ends. Germline V gene data show CDR1 as SQVTM and CDR2 as ANQGSEA. This CDR3 comprises 14 residues.

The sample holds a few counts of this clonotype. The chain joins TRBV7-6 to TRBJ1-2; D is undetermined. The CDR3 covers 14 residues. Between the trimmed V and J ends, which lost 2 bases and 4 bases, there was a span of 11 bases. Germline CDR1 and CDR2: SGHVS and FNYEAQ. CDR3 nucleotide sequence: TGTGCCAGCAGCTTAAACACGGGAGGCTATGGCTACACCTTC. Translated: CASSLNTGGYGYTF. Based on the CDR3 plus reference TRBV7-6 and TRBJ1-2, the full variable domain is GAGVSQSPRYKVTKRGQDVALRCDPISGHVSLYWYRQALGQGPEFLTYFNYEAQQDKSGLPNDRFSAERPEGSISTLTIQRTEQRDSAMYRCASSLNTGGYGYTFGSGTRLTVV.

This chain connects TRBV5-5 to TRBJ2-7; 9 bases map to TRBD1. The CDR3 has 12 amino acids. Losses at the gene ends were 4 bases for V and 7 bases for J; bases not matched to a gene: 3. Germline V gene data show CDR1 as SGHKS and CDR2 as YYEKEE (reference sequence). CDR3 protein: CASSMDRGEQYF. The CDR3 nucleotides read TGTGCCAGCAGCATGGACAGGGGTGAGCAGTACTTC.

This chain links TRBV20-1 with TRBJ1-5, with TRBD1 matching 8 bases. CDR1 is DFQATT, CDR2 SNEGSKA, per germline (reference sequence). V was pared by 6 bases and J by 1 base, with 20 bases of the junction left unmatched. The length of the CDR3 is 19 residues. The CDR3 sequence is CSARTLTGTGIYSNQPQHF. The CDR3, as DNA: TGCAGTGCGAGGACCCTAACCGGGACAGGAATTTACAGCAATCAGCCCCAGCATTTT.

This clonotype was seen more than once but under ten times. The CDR3: CASSSFTVRVGEKLFF. For the CDR3, the DNA is TGTGCCAGTAGTTCGTTCACCGTCAGGGTCGGTGAAAAACTGTTTTTT. The rearrangement links TRBV19 to TRBJ1-4; D is perhaps TRBD1 (5 bases). The V end lost 5 bases, the J end lost 7 bases, and 20 bases lay between the germline ends. The CDR3 extends over 16 amino acids. Germline values: CDR1 LNHDA, CDR2 SQIVND (reference sequence). Full variable domain (outside the CDR3, taken from reference TRBV19 and TRBJ1-4): DGGITQSPKYLFRKEGQNVTLSCEQNLNHDAMYWYRQDPGQGLRLIYYSQIVNDFQKGDIAEGYSVSREKKESFPLTVTSAQKNPTAFYLCASSSFTVRVGEKLFFGSGTQLSVL.

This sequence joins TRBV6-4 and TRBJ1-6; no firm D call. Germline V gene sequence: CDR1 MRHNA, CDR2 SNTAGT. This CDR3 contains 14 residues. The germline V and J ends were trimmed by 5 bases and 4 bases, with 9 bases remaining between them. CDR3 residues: CASSRTGYNSPLHF. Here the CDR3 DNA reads TGTGCCAGCAGTCGGACCGGATATAATTCACCCCTCCACTTT.

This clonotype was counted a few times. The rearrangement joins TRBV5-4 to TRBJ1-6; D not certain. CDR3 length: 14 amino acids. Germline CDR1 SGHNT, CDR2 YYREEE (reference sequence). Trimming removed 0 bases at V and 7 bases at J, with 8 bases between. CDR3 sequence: CASSLALGNSPLHF. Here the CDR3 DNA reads TGTGCCAGCAGCTTGGCTCTGGGAAATTCACCCCTCCACTTT. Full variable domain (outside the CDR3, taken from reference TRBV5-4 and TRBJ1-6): ETGVTQSPTHLIKTRGQQVTLRCSSQSGHNTVSWYQQALGQGPQFIFQYYREEENGRGNFPPRFSGLQFPNYSSELNVNALELDDSALYLCASSLALGNSPLHFGNGTRLTVT.

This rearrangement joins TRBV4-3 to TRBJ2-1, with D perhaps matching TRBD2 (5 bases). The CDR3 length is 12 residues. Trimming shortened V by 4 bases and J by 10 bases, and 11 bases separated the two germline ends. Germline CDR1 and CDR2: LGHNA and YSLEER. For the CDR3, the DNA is TGCGCCAGCAGCCTCTTCGGGGAAGAGCAGTTCTTC. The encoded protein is CASSLFGEEQFF.

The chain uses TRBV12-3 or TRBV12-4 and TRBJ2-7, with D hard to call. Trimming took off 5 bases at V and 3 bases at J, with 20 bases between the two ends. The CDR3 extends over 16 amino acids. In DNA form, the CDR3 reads TGTGCCAGCAGTCCGCTCGACGGAGTCAAGAACTACGAGCAGTACTTC. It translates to CASSPLDGVKNYEQYF.

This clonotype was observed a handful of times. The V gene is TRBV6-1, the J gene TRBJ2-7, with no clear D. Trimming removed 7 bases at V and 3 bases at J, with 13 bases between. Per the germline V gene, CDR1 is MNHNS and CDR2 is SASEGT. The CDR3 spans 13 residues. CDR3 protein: CASTNGPVYEQYF. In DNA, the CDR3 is TGTGCCAGCACCAACGGGCCGGTCTACGAGCAGTACTTC.

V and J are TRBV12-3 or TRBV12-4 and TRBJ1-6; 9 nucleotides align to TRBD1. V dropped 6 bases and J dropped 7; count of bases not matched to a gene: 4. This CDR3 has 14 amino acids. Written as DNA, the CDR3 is TGTGCCAGCAGCCGGACAGGGGTGAATTCACCCCTCCACTTT. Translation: CASSRTGVNSPLHF.

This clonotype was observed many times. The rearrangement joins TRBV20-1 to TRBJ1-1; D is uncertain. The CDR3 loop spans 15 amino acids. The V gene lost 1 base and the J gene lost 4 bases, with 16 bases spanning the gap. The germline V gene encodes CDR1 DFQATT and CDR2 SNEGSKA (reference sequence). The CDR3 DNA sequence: TGCAGTGCTAGAGGCCCGGTGCGGCGGGGCACTGAAGCTTTCTTT. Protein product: CSARGPVRRGTEAFF.

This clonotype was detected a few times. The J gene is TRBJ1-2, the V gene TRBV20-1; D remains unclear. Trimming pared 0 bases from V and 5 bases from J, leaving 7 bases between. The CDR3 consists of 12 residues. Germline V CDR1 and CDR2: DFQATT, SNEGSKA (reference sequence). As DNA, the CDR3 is TGCAGTGCTAGAGAAGGTACATATGGCTACACCTTC. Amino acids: CSAREGTYGYTF.

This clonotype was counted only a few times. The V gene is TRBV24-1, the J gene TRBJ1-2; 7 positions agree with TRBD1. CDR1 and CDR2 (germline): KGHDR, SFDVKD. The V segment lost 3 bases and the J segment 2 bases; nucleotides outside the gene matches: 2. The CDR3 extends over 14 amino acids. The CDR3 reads CATSDLTGNYGYTF. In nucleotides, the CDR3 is TGTGCCACCAGTGATCTGACAGGGAACTATGGCTACACCTTC.

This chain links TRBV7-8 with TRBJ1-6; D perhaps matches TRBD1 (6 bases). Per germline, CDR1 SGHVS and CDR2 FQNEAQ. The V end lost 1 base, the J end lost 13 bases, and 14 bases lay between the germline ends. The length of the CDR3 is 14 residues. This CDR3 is CASSLGDNTGPLHF. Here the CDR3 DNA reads TGTGCCAGCAGCTTAGGGGACAACACCGGCCCCCTCCACTTT.

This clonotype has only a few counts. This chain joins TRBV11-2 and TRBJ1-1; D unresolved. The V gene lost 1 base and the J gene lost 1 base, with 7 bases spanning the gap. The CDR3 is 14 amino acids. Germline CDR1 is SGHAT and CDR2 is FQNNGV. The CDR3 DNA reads TGTGCCAGCAGCTTAGGTCCAGAGAACACTGAAGCTTTCTTT. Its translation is CASSLGPENTEAFF.

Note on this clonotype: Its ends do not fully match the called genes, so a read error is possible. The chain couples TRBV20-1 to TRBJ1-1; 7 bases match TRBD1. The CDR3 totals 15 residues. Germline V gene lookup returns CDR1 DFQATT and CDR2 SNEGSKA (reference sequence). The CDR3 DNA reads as TGCAGTGCTAGAGTTGGGGGACAGCCTAACACTAAAGCTTTCTTT. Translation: CSARVGGQPNTKAFF.

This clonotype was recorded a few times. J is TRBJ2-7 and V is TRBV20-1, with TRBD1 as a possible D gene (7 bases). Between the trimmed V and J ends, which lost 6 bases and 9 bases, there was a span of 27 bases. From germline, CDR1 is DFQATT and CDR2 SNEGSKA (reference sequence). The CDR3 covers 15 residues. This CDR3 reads CSADLGWRGLKMQYF. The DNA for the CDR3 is TGCAGTGCCGATCTGGGGTGGAGGGGGCTTAAGATGCAGTACTTC.

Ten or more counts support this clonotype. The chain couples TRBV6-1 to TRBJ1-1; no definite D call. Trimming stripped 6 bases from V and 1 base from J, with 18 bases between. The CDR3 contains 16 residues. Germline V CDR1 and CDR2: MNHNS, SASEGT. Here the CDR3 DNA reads TGTGCCAGCAGGCGCCTTTCGAGCGGGTCGAACACTGAAGCTTTCTTT. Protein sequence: CASRRLSSGSNTEAFF.

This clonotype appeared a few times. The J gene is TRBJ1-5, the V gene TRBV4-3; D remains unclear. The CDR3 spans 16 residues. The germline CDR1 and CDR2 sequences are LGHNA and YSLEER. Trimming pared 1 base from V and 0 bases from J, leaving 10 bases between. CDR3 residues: CASSQVAGYSNQPQHF. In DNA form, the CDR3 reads TGCGCCAGCAGCCAAGTCGCGGGCTATAGCAATCAGCCCCAGCATTTT.

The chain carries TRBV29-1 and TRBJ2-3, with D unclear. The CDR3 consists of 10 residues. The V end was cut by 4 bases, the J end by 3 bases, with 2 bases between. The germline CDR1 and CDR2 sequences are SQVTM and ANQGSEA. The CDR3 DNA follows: TGCAGCGTTGGTACAGATACGCAGTATTTT. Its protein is CSVGTDTQYF.

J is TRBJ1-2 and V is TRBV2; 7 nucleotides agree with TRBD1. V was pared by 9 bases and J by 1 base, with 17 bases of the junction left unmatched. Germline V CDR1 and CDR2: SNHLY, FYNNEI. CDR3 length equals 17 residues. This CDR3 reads CASLPGQSLPFNYGYTF. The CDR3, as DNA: TGTGCCAGTCTACCGGGACAGAGCCTTCCTTTTAACTATGGCTACACCTTC. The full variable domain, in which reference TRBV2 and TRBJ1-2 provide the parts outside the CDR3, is EPEVTQTPSHQVTQMGQEVILRCVPISNHLYFYWYRQILGQKVEFLVSFYNNEISEKSEIFDDQFSVERPDGSNFTLKIRSTKLEDSAMYFCASLPGQSLPFNYGYTFGSGTRLTVV.

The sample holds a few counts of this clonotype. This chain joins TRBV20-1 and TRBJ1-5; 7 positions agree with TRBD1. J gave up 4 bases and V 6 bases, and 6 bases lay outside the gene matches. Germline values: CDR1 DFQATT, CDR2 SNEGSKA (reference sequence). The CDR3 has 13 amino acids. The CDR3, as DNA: TGCAGTGCGTCGGCGACAGGGAATCAGCCCCAGCATTTT. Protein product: CSASATGNQPQHF.

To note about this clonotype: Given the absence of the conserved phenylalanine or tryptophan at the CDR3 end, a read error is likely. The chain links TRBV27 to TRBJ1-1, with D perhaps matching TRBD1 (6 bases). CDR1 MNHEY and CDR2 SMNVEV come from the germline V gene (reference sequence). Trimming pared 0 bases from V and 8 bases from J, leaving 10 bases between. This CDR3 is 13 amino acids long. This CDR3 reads CASSLSRGREAFL. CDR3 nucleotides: TGTGCCAGCAGTTTATCGAGGGGGAGAGAAGCTTTCTTA.

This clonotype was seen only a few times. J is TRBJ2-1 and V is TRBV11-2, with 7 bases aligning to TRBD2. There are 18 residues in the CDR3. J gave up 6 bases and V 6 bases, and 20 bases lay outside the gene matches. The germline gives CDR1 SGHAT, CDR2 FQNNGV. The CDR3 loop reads CASSLPVWGTTRGNEQFF. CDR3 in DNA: TGTGCCAGCAGTTTGCCAGTTTGGGGGACTACCCGTGGCAATGAGCAGTTCTTC.

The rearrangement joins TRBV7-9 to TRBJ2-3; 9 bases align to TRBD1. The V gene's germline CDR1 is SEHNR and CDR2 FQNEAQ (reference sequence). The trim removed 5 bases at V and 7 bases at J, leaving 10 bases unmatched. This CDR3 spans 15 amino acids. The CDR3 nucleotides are TGTGCCAGCAGCGGACAGGGGAGGGTCCGTTATACGCAGTATTTT. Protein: CASSGQGRVRYTQYF.